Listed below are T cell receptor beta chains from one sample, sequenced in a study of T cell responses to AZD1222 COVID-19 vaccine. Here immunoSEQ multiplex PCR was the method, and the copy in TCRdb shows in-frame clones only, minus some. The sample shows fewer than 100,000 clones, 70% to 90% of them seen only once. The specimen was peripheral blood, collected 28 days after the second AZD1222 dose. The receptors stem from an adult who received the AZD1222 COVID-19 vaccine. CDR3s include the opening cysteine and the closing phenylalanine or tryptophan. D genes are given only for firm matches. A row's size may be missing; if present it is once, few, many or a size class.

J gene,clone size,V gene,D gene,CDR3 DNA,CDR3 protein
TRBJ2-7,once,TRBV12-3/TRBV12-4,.,TGTGCCAGCAGTTTTGAGTCTTACTACGAGCAGTACTTC,CASSFESYYEQYF
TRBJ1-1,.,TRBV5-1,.,TGCGCCAGCAGCCCGGGGGCAGACTACATGAACACTGAAGCTTTCTTT,CASSPGADYMNTEAFF
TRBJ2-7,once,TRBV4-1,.,TGCGCCAGCAGCCAAGATGTCTACGAGCAGTACTTC,CASSQDVYEQYF
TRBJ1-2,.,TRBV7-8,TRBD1,TGTGCCAGCAGCTACCGGGACAGGGGGGACTATGGCTACACCTTC,CASSYRDRGDYGYTF
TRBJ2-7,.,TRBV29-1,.,TGCAGCGCGTCCTATAGTGGGGGCCGCGAGCAGTACTTC,CSASYSGGREQYF
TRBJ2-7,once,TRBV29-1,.,TGCAGCGCCGAACCGGGGCCCGACCCCCACGAGCAGTACTTC,CSAEPGPDPHEQYF
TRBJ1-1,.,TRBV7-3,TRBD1,TGTGCCAGCAGCTTACGGGACAGTGGGAACACTGAAGCTTTCTTT,CASSLRDSGNTEAFF
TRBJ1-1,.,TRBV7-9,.,TGTGCCAGCAGCTACGAGTGGGGGGGCACTGAAGCTTTCTTT,CASSYEWGGTEAFF
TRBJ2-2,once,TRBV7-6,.,TGTGCCAGCAGCGCATACTCGGGACAAAACACCGGGGAGCTGTTTTTT,CASSAYSGQNTGELFF
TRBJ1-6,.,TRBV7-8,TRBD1,TGTGCCAGCAGCCCGGACAGGACTAATTCACCCCTCCACTTT,CASSPDRTNSPLHF
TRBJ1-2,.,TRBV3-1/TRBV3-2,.,TGTGCCAGCAGCCAAGGAGGTGATGGCTACACCTTC,CASSQGGDGYTF
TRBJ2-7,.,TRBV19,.,TGTGCCAGTAGTATAGGGCCGGCCCCGATTTCCTACGAGCAGTACTTC,CASSIGPAPISYEQYF
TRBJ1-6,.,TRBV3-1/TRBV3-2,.,TGTGCCAGCAGCCAAAGGGTACAGGGAGGGGTCCCATATAATTCACCCCTCCACTTT,CASSQRVQGGVPYNSPLHF
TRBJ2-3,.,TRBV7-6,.,TGTGCCAGCAGCTTAGGTCTCCAGGGGAGTACCACAGATACGCAGTATTTT,CASSLGLQGSTTDTQYF
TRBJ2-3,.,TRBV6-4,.,TGTGCCAGCAGTGACTCAGTGGGGGGCACAGATACGCAGTATTTT,CASSDSVGGTDTQYF
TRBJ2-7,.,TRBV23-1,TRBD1,TGCGCCAGCAGCCGGGACAGCTCTACCCTTCGCTCCTACGAGCAGTACTTC,CASSRDSSTLRSYEQYF
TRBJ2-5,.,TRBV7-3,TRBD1,TGTGCCAGCAGCCAAAATTACAGGGGCGGGGAGACCCAGTACTTC,CASSQNYRGGETQYF
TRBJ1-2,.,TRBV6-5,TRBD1,TGTGCCAGCAGTCCTGAAACAGGGGTGGCGAGAGGCTACACCTTC,CASSPETGVARGYTF
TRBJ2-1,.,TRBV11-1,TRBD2,TGTGCCAGCAGCCAATCTAGCGGCCTAGGTAATGAGCAGTTCTTC,CASSQSSGLGNEQFF
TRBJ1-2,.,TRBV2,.,TGTGCCAGCAACCAACCCGGGGGCTCGTTCTATGGCTACACCTTC,CASNQPGGSFYGYTF
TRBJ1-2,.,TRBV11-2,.,TGTGCCAGCAGCCTCGTATTCATGGGGAACTATGGCTACACCTTC,CASSLVFMGNYGYTF